Following are 27 T cell receptor beta chains from one sample sequenced in a study of follicular helper T cells after annual influenza vaccination. As for time point: 2014-2015 season, 7 days after vaccination. Method: immunoSEQ multiplex PCR; TCRdb's copy keeps in-frame clones and lacks some. The table has about 9,400 clones, about four fifths seen once; the top ten hold roughly 0.35%. Sample: CXCR5- memory CD4+ T cells sorted from blood, taken 7 days after influenza vaccination. The receptors were gathered from an adult who received the influenza vaccine.

This chain uses TRBV4-3 with TRBJ2-2; D might be TRBD1 (6 bases). This CDR3 has 17 amino acids. V was pared by 0 bases and J by 4 bases, with 15 bases between. The germline V gene has CDR1 LGHNA and CDR2 YSLEER. The CDR3: CASSQEWGLLTTGELFF. CDR3 bases: TGCGCCAGCAGCCAAGAATGGGGGCTGCTAACCACCGGGGAGCTGTTTTTT.

The rearrangement uses TRBV18 and TRBJ2-1; D gene unclear. The germline V and J ends were trimmed by 3 bases and 0 bases, with 9 bases remaining between them. The germline V gene has CDR1 KGHSH and CDR2 LQKENI. CDR3 size: 15 residues. CDR3 sequence: CASSPSGYSYNEQFF. For the CDR3, the DNA is TGTGCCAGCTCACCGTCAGGTTACTCCTACAATGAGCAGTTCTTC.

The CDR3 DNA reads as TGTGCCAGCAGCGGAACGTTTCGGGAAAGGAGCTCCTATAATTCACCCCTCCACTTT. Translation gives CASSGTFRERSSYNSPLHF. The rearrangement links TRBV7-8 to TRBJ1-6; no firm D call. The CDR3 covers 19 residues. Germline V gives CDR1 SGHVS, CDR2 FQNEAQ. Trimming took 5 bases from V and 0 from J, leaving 20 bases between them. Full variable domain (rest looked up from reference TRBV7-8 and TRBJ1-6): GAGVSQSPRYKVAKRGQDVALRCDPISGHVSLFWYQQALGQGPEFLTYFQNEAQLDKSGLPSDRFFAERPEGSVSTLKIQRTQQEDSAVYLCASSGTFRERSSYNSPLHFGNGTRLTVT.

CDR3 nucleotide sequence: TGTGCCAGCAGCCAAGAAGGCAGGGGCACCTCCCATGTAGCCAAAAACATTCAGTACTTC. Its translation is CASSQEGRGTSHVAKNIQYF. This chain connects TRBV4-2 to TRBJ2-4, with D tentatively TRBD1 (6 bases). This CDR3 region has 20 residues. V was clipped by 0 bases and J by 0 bases, with 21 bases between them. Germline CDR1 reads LGHNA; CDR2 reads YNFKEQ.

The genes are TRBV27 and TRBJ1-2; no clear D. Trimming left V 4 bases short and J 4 bases short, with 10 bases between. The germline V gene has CDR1 MNHEY and CDR2 SMNVEV (reference sequence). The CDR3 spans 13 residues. CDR3 sequence reads: CASSSAVSYGYTF. The CDR3 DNA follows: TGTGCCAGCAGTTCGGCAGTCTCCTATGGCTACACCTTC.

CDR3: CASSLQGGFQPQHF. CDR3 DNA: TGTGCCAGCAGTTTACAGGGAGGGTTTCAGCCCCAGCATTTT. This chain uses TRBV2 with TRBJ1-5, with D possibly TRBD1 on 6 matching bases. CDR1 SNHLY and CDR2 FYNNEI come from the germline V gene. This CDR3 is built from 14 residues. V shed 5 bases and J shed 6 bases, with 14 bases lying between them.

The chain uses TRBV19 and TRBJ1-2; D gene uncertain. In germline, CDR1 is LNHDA, CDR2 SQIVND (reference sequence). The CDR3 is 12 residues long. V was clipped by 5 bases and J by 8 bases, with 12 bases between them. The CDR3 nucleotides read TGTGCCAGTAGTTTCTCATTCGGGGGCTACACCTTC. Amino acid sequence: CASSFSFGGYTF.

V gene TRBV18 combines with J gene TRBJ2-5, with TRBD1 as a possible D gene (6 bases). In germline, CDR1 is KGHSH, CDR2 LQKENI. With 2 bases removed from V and 2 bases from J, the gap between germline ends came to 9 bases. The CDR3 has 14 amino acids. The CDR3 region is CASSPSRGQETQYF. In DNA, the CDR3 is TGTGCCAGCTCACCATCCAGGGGTCAAGAGACCCAGTACTTC. The full variable domain, rest sourced from reference TRBV18 and TRBJ2-5, is NAGVMQNPRHLVRRRGQEARLRCSPMKGHSHVYWYRQLPEEGLKFMVYLQKENIIDESGMPKERFSAEFPKEGPSILRIQQVVRGDSAAYFCASSPSRGQETQYFGPGTRLLVL.

The chain employs TRBV10-1 and TRBJ1-1; D remains ambiguous. CDR1 and CDR2 from the germline V gene are WNHNN and SYGVQD (reference sequence). With 5 bases removed from V and 0 bases from J, the gap between germline ends came to 22 bases. This CDR3 region has 18 residues. In nucleotides, the CDR3 is TGCGCCAGCAGTCAAGGGTTAAAGCCCCCTTTTATGAACACTGAAGCTTTCTTT. Its translation is CASSQGLKPPFMNTEAFF.

A few counts support this clone. CDR3 sequence: CASSPSPGVRSYEQYF. The CDR3 nucleotides are TGCGCCAGCAGCCCCTCCCCGGGGGTACGCTCCTACGAGCAGTACTTC. J is TRBJ2-7 and V is TRBV5-1, with D perhaps matching TRBD2 (6 bases). Per the germline V gene, CDR1 is SGHRS and CDR2 is YFSETQ. This CDR3 is 16 amino acids long. V lost 4 bases and J lost 0, with 17 bases in between.

This chain uses TRBV7-9 with TRBJ2-5; 7 positions agree with TRBD2. Germline loops: CDR1 SEHNR, CDR2 FQNEAQ (reference sequence). This CDR3 has 16 amino acids. V shed 0 bases, J shed 0 bases, and the junction held 4 bases outside the gene matches. In nucleotides, the CDR3 is TGTGCCAGCAGCTTAGCGGTGGGGGGGGACCAAGAGACCCAGTACTTC. It yields the protein CASSLAVGGDQETQYF.

A few counts support this clone. The CDR3 sequence is CASSEVLAGNQPQHF. CDR3 nucleotide sequence: TGTGCCAGCAGTGAAGTGTTGGCAGGGAATCAGCCCCAGCATTTT. This chain joins TRBV2 and TRBJ1-5, with D possibly matching TRBD1 (5 bases). CDR3 length equals 15 residues. The germline V and J ends were trimmed by 1 base and 4 bases, with 11 bases remaining between them. Looked up from germline, CDR1 is SNHLY and CDR2 is FYNNEI.

The rearrangement links TRBV2 to TRBJ2-1; D not certain. Germline CDR1 and CDR2: SNHLY and FYNNEI. This CDR3 is built from 13 residues. V was clipped by 7 bases and J by 9 bases, with 16 bases between them. The CDR3 loop is CASNPARNAEQFF. The CDR3 bases are TGTGCCAGCAACCCCGCGAGGAACGCTGAGCAGTTCTTC.

The rearrangement joins TRBV18 to TRBJ1-1; unclear D gene. Trimming cost V 3 bases and J 3 bases, with 11 bases left between them. This CDR3 region has 14 residues. Per the germline V gene, CDR1 is KGHSH and CDR2 is LQKENI. The CDR3 coding sequence is TGTGCCAGCTCACCCCCTTCTCTCTACACTGAAGCTTTCTTT. Translation gives CASSPPSLYTEAFF.

This chain joins TRBV5-1 and TRBJ2-7; no definite D call. Germline CDR1 reads SGHRS; CDR2 reads YFSETQ. The CDR3 spans 11 residues. Trimming stripped 0 bases from V and 6 bases from J, with 4 bases between. CDR3 DNA sequence: TGCGCCAGCAGCTTGGATTCCGAGCAGTACTTC. It encodes CASSLDSEQYF.

Written as DNA, the CDR3 is TGTGCCAGCAGCCGGGATCTGGACAGGGGGCTAGGAGCTTTCTTT. Protein sequence: CASSRDLDRGLGAFF. J is TRBJ1-1 and V is TRBV5-5; 11 bases line up with TRBD1. The CDR3 has 15 residues. Germline CDR1 is SGHKS and CDR2 is YYEKEE (reference sequence). V was clipped by 4 bases and J by 10 bases; unmatched bases: 12.

The rearrangement joins TRBV11-3 to TRBJ2-3; D is possibly TRBD2 (7 bases). Germline V CDR1 and CDR2: SGHNT, YENEEA. The CDR3 runs to 16 residues. The V gene lost 4 bases and the J gene lost 4 bases, with 18 bases spanning the gap. CDR3 sequence: CASSSLGGGSADTQYF. The CDR3 region has the DNA TGTGCCAGCAGCTCCCTTGGCGGGGGCAGCGCAGATACGCAGTATTTT.

The chain links TRBV5-6 to TRBJ2-7; 10 nucleotides match TRBD1. From germline, CDR1 is SGHDT and CDR2 YYEEEE. V gave up 4 bases and J gave up 3 bases; unmatched junction bases: 7. There are 15 residues in the CDR3. CDR3 loop: CASSKGQGSYYEQYF. The CDR3 DNA reads as TGTGCCAGCAGCAAGGGACAGGGGAGTTACTACGAGCAGTACTTC.

The chain is built from TRBV7-9 and TRBJ1-4, with D possibly matching TRBD1 (5 bases). CDR1 is SEHNR and CDR2 is FQNEAQ in the germline V gene (reference sequence). The CDR3 runs 15 residues. V gave up 4 bases and J gave up 3 bases, with 12 bases separating them. The CDR3 nucleotides are TGTGCCAGCAGCTCCCGACAGAATCCTAATGAAAAACTGTTTTTT. It yields the protein CASSSRQNPNEKLFF.

V and J are TRBV6-1 and TRBJ1-2; tentative D call: TRBD1 (5 bases). The V end was cut by 5 bases, the J end by 8 bases, with 12 bases between. CDR1 is MNHNS, CDR2 SASEGT, per germline. This CDR3 spans 12 amino acids. This CDR3 reads CASSPGTAGYTF. CDR3 in DNA: TGTGCCAGCAGTCCCGGGACCGCCGGCTACACCTTC.

The rearrangement uses TRBV19 and TRBJ1-5, with 10 bases that match TRBD1. V gave up 5 bases and J gave up 6 bases; unmatched junction bases: 7. CDR1 is LNHDA and CDR2 is SQIVND in the germline V gene (reference sequence). The CDR3 has 15 residues. CDR3 coding DNA: TGTGCCAGTAGTTCCCGGGACAGGGGACGTCAGCCCCAGCATTTT. It translates to CASSSRDRGRQPQHF.

The table lists this clone with a count of one. The chain uses TRBV7-9 and TRBJ1-1, with TRBD1 as a possible D gene (6 bases). Germline V CDR1 and CDR2: SEHNR, FQNEAQ (reference sequence). Trimming left V 0 bases short and J 6 bases short, with 17 bases between. This CDR3 has 16 residues. CDR3 in DNA: TGTGCCAGCAGCTTAGCGACAGCAGGGGAGAATGCTGAAGCTTTCTTT. Amino acid sequence: CASSLATAGENAEAFF.

This clone showed up just once. The CDR3 region has the DNA TGTGCCAGCAGCTTACGTCTCGGGGAGCTGTTTTTT. Translating gives CASSLRLGELFF. V is TRBV7-3 and J is TRBJ2-2; no clear D. Trimming removed 2 bases from V and 7 bases from J, with 5 bases in between. Germline V lookup: CDR1 SGHTA, CDR2 FQGTGA. CDR3 length: 12 residues.

This rearrangement joins TRBV19 to TRBJ1-1, with 7 positions matching TRBD1. The V and J ends lost 3 bases and 2 bases, in that order; junction bases with no gene match: 15. The CDR3 is made up of 18 amino acids. Germline V gene sequence: CDR1 LNHDA, CDR2 SQIVND (reference sequence). Here the CDR3 reads CASSIYRSPTGLNTEAFF. CDR3 DNA: TGTGCCAGTAGTATTTACCGATCTCCGACAGGGCTTAACACTGAAGCTTTCTTT.

This clone has just a few counts. CDR3 bases: TGTGCCAGCAGCTTAGAAGGACAGGGGGCGAATTCACCCCTCCACTTT. Translating it yields CASSLEGQGANSPLHF. The V gene is TRBV7-8, the J gene TRBJ1-6; 11 bases align to TRBD1. Germline V gene data show CDR1 as SGHVS and CDR2 as FQNEAQ. The CDR3 runs to 16 residues. The ends lost 1 base at V and 7 bases at J; junction bases unmatched: 3. The whole variable domain, remainder taken from reference TRBV7-8 and TRBJ1-6, is GAGVSQSPRYKVAKRGQDVALRCDPISGHVSLFWYQQALGQGPEFLTYFQNEAQLDKSGLPSDRFFAERPEGSVSTLKIQRTQQEDSAVYLCASSLEGQGANSPLHFGNGTRLTVT.

The chain uses TRBV4-1 and TRBJ1-2; D remains unclear. The V and J ends lost 0 bases and 8 bases respectively, with 7 bases between them. The germline V gene has CDR1 MGHRA and CDR2 YSYEKL. CDR3 length: 12 residues. The CDR3 here is CASSQELYGYTF. The CDR3 region has the DNA TGCGCCAGCAGCCAAGAACTGTACGGCTACACCTTC.

The chain links TRBV7-8 to TRBJ1-3, with a tentative D call TRBD1 (5 bases). V was trimmed by 0 bases and J by 3 bases, leaving 12 bases between them. Per germline, CDR1 SGHVS and CDR2 FQNEAQ. The CDR3 runs 16 residues. The CDR3 sequence is CASSLATGAFGNTIYF. The CDR3 DNA is TGTGCCAGCAGCTTAGCAACAGGAGCCTTTGGAAACACCATATATTTT. Supplemented by reference TRBV7-8 and TRBJ1-3, the full variable domain reads GAGVSQSPRYKVAKRGQDVALRCDPISGHVSLFWYQQALGQGPEFLTYFQNEAQLDKSGLPSDRFFAERPEGSVSTLKIQRTQQEDSAVYLCASSLATGAFGNTIYFGEGSWLTVV.